These 8 T cell receptor beta chains were all obtained from the same sample, sequenced in a study of T cells in tumors after PD-1 blockade. Generated by immunoSEQ multiplex PCR, the TCRdb table keeps only in-frame clones and is missing some. The data hold around 45,000 clones, with around 85% observed a single time. The sample consisted of PBMCs, taken before anti-PD-1 therapy. These receptors were obtained from a human donor with advanced basal cell or squamous cell carcinoma (not recorded which).

The chain employs TRBV3-1 (or the pseudogene TRBV3-2) and TRBJ1-4; perhaps TRBD1 as D (5 bases). V shed 0 bases and J shed 0 bases, with 14 bases lying between them. The CDR3 loop spans 18 amino acids. Germline assignment: CDR1 LGHDT and CDR2 YNNKEL (reference sequence). In DNA form, the CDR3 reads TGTGCCAGCAGCCAAGATCGAGGACATCTAACAACTAATGAAAAACTGTTTTTT. Encoded protein: CASSQDRGHLTTNEKLFF.

A single count supports this clone. CDR3 region: CASSIPLGQGNQPQHF. CDR3 in DNA: TGTGCCAGTAGTATACCCCTGGGACAGGGCAATCAGCCCCAGCATTTT. The V and J genes are TRBV19 and TRBJ1-5, with 8 bases lining up with TRBD1. Germline V gene sequence: CDR1 LNHDA, CDR2 SQIVND (reference sequence). The length of the CDR3 is 16 residues. V was pared by 2 bases and J by 2 bases, with 5 bases of the junction left unmatched.

The chain employs TRBV6-6 and TRBJ2-7, with 9 bases lining up with TRBD1. Trimming removed 0 bases from V and 5 bases from J; junction bases left unmatched: 2. CDR3 length: 14 residues. Germline V lookup: CDR1 MNHNY, CDR2 SVGAGI (reference sequence). CDR3 in amino acids: CASSYSGQGDEQYF. CDR3 sequence (DNA): TGTGCCAGCAGTTACTCGGGACAGGGCGACGAGCAGTACTTC.

The chain combines TRBV5-5 with TRBJ2-7; D might be TRBD1 (6 bases). Germline V gives CDR1 SGHKS, CDR2 YYEKEE (reference sequence). This CDR3 is 13 amino acids long. V lost 5 bases, J lost 0 bases, and 9 bases lay in between. The CDR3 reads CASRGQNSYEQYF. In DNA form, the CDR3 reads TGTGCCAGCAGAGGACAGAACTCCTACGAGCAGTACTTC.

V and J are TRBV5-4 and TRBJ1-2; D not certain. The CDR3 totals 12 residues. CDR1 and CDR2 from the germline V gene are SGHNT and YYREEE (reference sequence). V was clipped by 0 bases and J by 0 bases, with 0 bases between them. CDR3 coding DNA: TGTGCCAGCAGCTTGGCTAACTATGGCTACACCTTC. Its translation: CASSLANYGYTF.

J is TRBJ2-1 and V is TRBV5-1; tentatively, D is TRBD1 or TRBD2 (6 bases each). Trimming pared 0 bases from V and 12 bases from J, leaving 16 bases between. The CDR3 runs 14 residues. The germline CDR1 and CDR2 sequences are SGHRS and YFSETQ. In DNA form, the CDR3 reads TGCGCCAGCAGCTTGGACGGGGGCGGTGATGGGCAGTTCTTC. Translation: CASSLDGGGDGQFF.

The chain has TRBV6-5 and TRBJ2-1; TRBD1 aligns across 8 bases. The J segment lost 7 bases and the V segment lost 6 bases, leaving 8 bases of the junction unmatched. The CDR3 spans 14 residues. Germline V gene sequence: CDR1 MNHEY, CDR2 SVGAGI. The CDR3 here is CASRSQGAMNEQFF. The CDR3 nucleotides read TGTGCCAGCAGGTCCCAGGGGGCGATGAATGAGCAGTTCTTC.

On this clone itself: Other nucleotide sequences from this sample produce the same CDR3. The V and J genes are TRBV5-5 and TRBJ1-5, with D hard to call. Germline loops: CDR1 SGHKS, CDR2 YYEKEE (reference sequence). This CDR3 comprises 14 residues. V lost 5 bases and J lost 3, with 12 bases in between. CDR3 loop: CASSPSAVNQPQHF. In nucleotides, the CDR3 is TGTGCCAGCAGTCCTAGCGCGGTCAATCAGCCCCAGCATTTT.